This TCR beta chain stems from a study of cytomegalovirus exposure and HLA in healthy donors. Points from the study as a whole: Later analysis placed DRB1 highest and HLA-C lowest in TCR association rates, which differed by HLA locus. Among TCR beta chains of equal frequency, HLA-associated ones were more clonally expanded in a later analysis. There were several of the most significant clusters that appeared linked to common viral pathogens in a later analysis.

Vbeta (60) and Jbeta (13) primers were used in the PCR. As handled by the study authors: In a later analysis, the count reached about 82 million unique TCR beta chains, with 9 million to 11 million shared. This table comes from immunoSEQ multiplex PCR, and its TCRdb copy is limited to in-frame clones, with some not included. D and trimming were read from the DNA, whereas the V and J calls and clone size are those reported in that table. The table records 100,000 to 150,000 clones, around 80% of them present only once. This clone is a singleton in its sample. The antigen remains undetermined. Its ends do not fully match the called genes, so a read error is possible. The CDR3 is 14 residues long. Germline values: CDR1 SEHNR, CDR2 FQNEAQ (reference sequence).

This TCR came from a woman between 50 and 59 years old in good health and CMV-seronegative. Sequencing was performed on PBMCs. This sequence joins TRBV7-9 and TRBJ1-5; possible D gene TRBD1, 6 bases. The DNA for the CDR3 is TGTTCCAGCAGCTTGGGGGGAGGGGGGCAGCCCCAGCATTTT. Amino acid sequence: CSSSLGGGGQPQHF.